The rows below give T cell receptor beta chains drawn from one sample of a study of T cell responses to AZD1222 COVID-19 vaccine. The assay was immunoSEQ multiplex PCR, and TCRdb's table has in-frame clones only and misses some. In the table there are approximately 130,000 clones, 88% of which are singletons. The source was peripheral blood, collected 28 days after the second AZD1222 dose. The receptors were sampled from an adult who received the AZD1222 COVID-19 vaccine. Both conserved end residues are part of each CDR3. D genes are given only for firm matches. Only some rows state a clone size, as once, few, many or a class for expanded clones.

V	D	J	size	DNA	CDR3
TRBV30	NA	TRBJ2-5	NA	TGTGCCTGGAGTGTACCCCAGGAGACCCAGTACTTC	CAWSVPQETQYF
TRBV6-5	NA	TRBJ1-4	once	TGTGCCAGCAGACCCCAAGGGGGACTAGAAAAACTGTTTTTT	CASRPQGGLEKLFF
TRBV15	NA	TRBJ2-3	NA	TGTGCCACCAGCAGAGATTCCGGGTTCGATACGCAGTATTTT	CATSRDSGFDTQYF
TRBV7-2	NA	TRBJ1-5	NA	TGTGCCAGCAGCTTAGTGGCAAGTCGGAATCAGCCCCAGCATTTT	CASSLVASRNQPQHF
TRBV19	NA	TRBJ2-7	NA	TGTGCCAGTAGTATTCCAGGAGGCGAGCAGTACTTC	CASSIPGGEQYF
TRBV3-1/TRBV3-2	NA	TRBJ2-5	NA	TGTGCCAGCAGCCAAGCCGGGGGCGAAGAGACCCAGTACTTC	CASSQAGGEETQYF
TRBV6-5	NA	TRBJ2-1	NA	TGTGCCAGGTACATCGGAAGCTCCTACAATGAGCAGTTCTTC	CARYIGSSYNEQFF
TRBV10-3	NA	TRBJ1-2	NA	TGTGCCATCAGTGAGTCGACGGCAGGGGATGGCTACACCTTC	CAISESTAGDGYTF
TRBV6-5	NA	TRBJ1-2	NA	TGTGCCAGCAGTTACTCCACGGTGATCGAGTATGGCTACACCTTC	CASSYSTVIEYGYTF
TRBV7-2	NA	TRBJ1-4	NA	TGTGCCAGCAGCCAACAGGGAACTGGAACTAATGAAAAACTGTTTTTT	CASSQQGTGTNEKLFF
TRBV2	TRBD1	TRBJ1-5	NA	TGTGCCAGCAGTGGGGCAGGGGGCGCCGGACAGCCCCAGCATTTT	CASSGAGGAGQPQHF
TRBV4-1	TRBD1	TRBJ2-5	NA	TGCGCCAGCAGCCAAGGGACAGGGGCGCCCGAAGAGACCCAGTACTTC	CASSQGTGAPEETQYF
TRBV7-2	NA	TRBJ1-1	NA	TGTGCCAGCAGCTTAAGGATTACTGAAGCTTTCTTT	CASSLRITEAFF
TRBV20-1	NA	TRBJ2-7	NA	TGCAGTGCTAGTACGGGTTACGAGCAGTACTTC	CSASTGYEQYF
TRBV5-4	NA	TRBJ2-5	NA	TGTGCCAGCAGCTTGGATCGCATTTTTACCCAGTACTTC	CASSLDRIFTQYF
TRBV5-1	NA	TRBJ2-1	NA	TGCGCCAGCAGTCTGAGAATGGGCGATGAGCAGTTCTTC	CASSLRMGDEQFF
TRBV6-5	NA	TRBJ1-2	NA	TGTGCCAGCAGTAATGGGGGGGACTATGGCTACACCTTC	CASSNGGDYGYTF
TRBV7-9	NA	TRBJ2-2	NA	TGTGCCAGCAGCTTAGGCCCAAGCGGAAACACCGGGGAGCTGTTTTTT	CASSLGPSGNTGELFF
TRBV19	TRBD1	TRBJ1-2	NA	TGTGCCAGTAGGGACAGGAGCTTCTATGGCTACACCTTC	CASRDRSFYGYTF
TRBV7-9	NA	TRBJ2-7	NA	TGTGCCAGCAGCCCACCGGGATCCAGCCTGTACGAGCAGTACTTC	CASSPPGSSLYEQYF
TRBV20-1	NA	TRBJ1-1	once	TGCAGTGCTAGAGCCGAACGGGAAGCTTTCTTT	CSARAEREAFF
TRBV18	NA	TRBJ1-1	NA	TGTGCCAGCTCACCGGGAACGATCAGGGACACTGAAGCTTTCTTT	CASSPGTIRDTEAFF
TRBV7-9	TRBD2	TRBJ2-5	once	TGTGCCAGCAGCTTAGCAGCGGGGGGCCAAGAGACCCAGTACTTC	CASSLAAGGQETQYF
TRBV7-6	NA	TRBJ2-5	NA	TGTGCCAGCAGCCACTGGAGCCTAGGGGCCCAAGAGACCCAGTACTTC	CASSHWSLGAQETQYF
TRBV5-8	TRBD1	TRBJ1-6	NA	TGTGCCAGCAGCCTAAACAGGGGAAATTCACCCCTCCACTTT	CASSLNRGNSPLHF
TRBV6-5	NA	TRBJ2-3	once	TGTGCCAGTCGCAAGGCTGGCACAGATACGCAGTATTTT	CASRKAGTDTQYF
TRBV28	TRBD1	TRBJ1-2	NA	TGTGCCAGCAGTAAGGGACAGGGAACGGATGGCTACACCTTC	CASSKGQGTDGYTF
TRBV18	NA	TRBJ1-1	NA	TGTGCCAGCTCACCACCAGCCCCCCGTACTGAAGCTTTCTTT	CASSPPAPRTEAFF
TRBV4-1	NA	TRBJ2-1	few	TGCGCCAGCAGCCGAGACGGCTTGGGTGAGCAGTTCTTC	CASSRDGLGEQFF
TRBV9	TRBD2	TRBJ2-1	NA	TGTGCCAGCAGCGTAGTGGGAGGGCCAGGTGAGCAGTTCTTC	CASSVVGGPGEQFF
TRBV28	TRBD1	TRBJ1-1	once	TGTGCCAGCAGTGGTCAACAGGGGCTCAACACTGAAGCTTTCTTT	CASSGQQGLNTEAFF